The 22 T cell receptor beta chains below all came from one sample that was sequenced in a study of early T cells in non-severe SARS-CoV-2 infection. TCRdb redid the calling of the 5' RACE reads with MiXCR, one entry per CDR3 protein. The sample includes around 70,000 distinct CDR3 sequences, roughly a sixth seen only once; the top ten take 9% to 15%. Sequencing used whole blood. The receptors stem from an adult who was a healthcare worker with PCR-confirmed SARS-CoV-2 infection or an uninfected control (not recorded which).

This chain uses TRBV6-6 with TRBJ2-3; 9 bases are a match to TRBD1. The CDR3 contains 15 residues. With 4 bases clipped from V and 2 bases from J, the junction kept 4 bases outside the gene matches. CDR1 and CDR2 (germline): MNHNY, SVGAGI (reference sequence). As DNA, the CDR3 is TGTGCCAGCAGTTCCGGGACAGGGCACACAGATACGCAGTATTTT. This gives the protein CASSSGTGHTDTQYF.

This clonotype was detected ten times or more. The rearrangement joins TRBV6-5 to TRBJ2-5; 10 nucleotides line up with TRBD1. Germline V CDR1 and CDR2: MNHEY, SVGAGI. The CDR3 spans 14 residues. V shed 6 bases and J 4 bases; nucleotides not matched to a gene: 5. The CDR3 region is CASRATGGPETQYF. The CDR3 DNA sequence: TGTGCCAGCAGGGCGACAGGGGGCCCAGAGACCCAGTACTTC.

This clonotype was found once. The chain joins TRBV25-1 to TRBJ2-7; 9 bases map to TRBD1. Germline CDR1 reads MGHDK; CDR2 reads SYGVNS. The J segment lost 0 bases and the V segment lost 6 bases, leaving 3 bases of the junction unmatched. This CDR3 contains 14 residues. The CDR3 DNA sequence: TGTGCCAGCAGCGTGGGACAGGGCTCCTACGAGCAGTACTTC. Its protein product is CASSVGQGSYEQYF.

The gene calls are TRBV29-1 and TRBJ2-7; D is uncertain. Germline CDR1 SQVTM, CDR2 ANQGSEA. The CDR3 loop spans 13 amino acids. The V end was cut by 3 bases, the J end by 1 base, with 10 bases between. In nucleotides, the CDR3 is TGCAGCGTTGAGGGTTCTGGTTCCTACGAGCAGTACTTC. Its protein is CSVEGSGSYEQYF.

This clonotype was detected many times. The J gene is TRBJ2-2, the V gene TRBV10-1; D is unresolved. There are 14 residues in the CDR3. Trimming shortened V by 6 bases and J by 0 bases, and 8 bases separated the two germline ends. CDR1 WNHNN and CDR2 SYGVQD come from the germline V gene (reference sequence). This chain's CDR3 is CASRPDPNTGELFF. Written as DNA, the CDR3 is TGCGCCAGCAGACCGGACCCGAACACCGGGGAGCTGTTTTTT.

This clonotype was seen many times. The chain combines TRBV20-1 with TRBJ2-1, with 9 bases that match TRBD1. V lost 1 base and J lost 10; bases outside the gene matches: 11. The CDR3 has 15 residues. Per the germline V gene, CDR1 is DFQATT and CDR2 is SNEGSKA (reference sequence). The chain's CDR3 is CSARVGTGTTIEQFF. The CDR3 coding sequence is TGCAGTGCTAGAGTCGGGACAGGGACGACAATAGAGCAGTTCTTC.

This clonotype was detected only a few times. The chain carries TRBV19 and TRBJ1-5, with a weak D call TRBD1 (5 bases). The germline CDR1 and CDR2 sequences are LNHDA and SQIVND (reference sequence). V was shortened by 5 bases and J by 2 bases, with 16 bases between the two germline ends. The CDR3 is 16 residues long. The CDR3 spells CASSPQLGVGNQPQHF. CDR3 bases: TGTGCCAGTAGTCCCCAGTTAGGGGTCGGCAATCAGCCCCAGCATTTT.

This clonotype was detected a few times. The rearrangement uses TRBV29-1 and TRBJ2-5; TRBD2 is a possible D gene (6 bases). The CDR3 sequence is 12 residues long. CDR1 SQVTM and CDR2 ANQGSEA come from the germline V gene. Trimming shortened V by 6 bases and J by 7 bases, and 15 bases separated the two germline ends. As DNA, the CDR3 is TGCAGCGTGGCGGGACTGGGGATGACCCAGTACTTC. Amino acids: CSVAGLGMTQYF.

This clonotype was counted only a few times. The CDR3 nucleotides are TGCGCCAGCAGCGCCCCGATGGGAAGCCGGGGGGGAAATGAGCAGTTCTTC. Encoded protein: CASSAPMGSRGGNEQFF. The chain links TRBV4-1 to TRBJ2-1, with 8 bases identical to TRBD2. V lost 5 bases and J lost 7; bases outside the gene matches: 16. Germline V CDR1 and CDR2: MGHRA, YSYEKL. This CDR3 contains 17 residues.

The V gene is TRBV6-1, the J gene TRBJ1-2; no reliable D call. The CDR3 spans 16 residues. Trimming took 5 bases from V and 3 from J, leaving 19 bases between them. CDR1 and CDR2 (germline): MNHNS, SASEGT. The CDR3 region is CASSIRRALIYYGYTF. The CDR3 coding sequence is TGTGCCAGCAGTATACGCCGGGCCTTAATCTACTATGGCTACACCTTC.

V usage is TRBV11-2 and J usage is TRBJ1-6; unclear D gene. Per the germline V gene, CDR1 is SGHAT and CDR2 is FQNNGV. The CDR3 covers 15 residues. Trimming took off 5 bases at V and 0 bases at J, with 8 bases between the two ends. CDR3 amino acids: CASSTPGSYNSPLHF. CDR3 in DNA: TGTGCCAGCAGCACCCCGGGCTCCTATAATTCACCCCTCCACTTT.

This clonotype occurred many times. This chain connects TRBV5-1 to TRBJ2-7, with TRBD1 matching over 9 bases. The trim removed 4 bases at V and 3 bases at J, leaving 11 bases unmatched. The germline V gene has CDR1 SGHRS and CDR2 YFSETQ. This CDR3 region has 16 residues. The CDR3, as DNA: TGCGCCAGCAGCCGGATTACCGGGACAGGGTTCTACGAGCAGTACTTC. As protein: CASSRITGTGFYEQYF.

This clonotype was counted a few times. The CDR3 here is CASSSGPNLEEKLFF. The CDR3 DNA reads TGTGCCAGCAGCTCCGGGCCGAATCTGGAGGAAAAACTGTTTTTT. The chain employs TRBV5-6 and TRBJ1-4; unclear D gene. The germline V gene encodes CDR1 SGHDT and CDR2 YYEEEE. V lost 3 bases and J 8 bases, leaving 17 bases between the germline ends. The CDR3 spans 15 residues.

This clonotype was detected only a few times. The J gene is TRBJ1-5, the V gene TRBV28, with D tentatively TRBD1 (6 bases). Trimming stripped 7 bases from V and 1 base from J, with 8 bases between. The CDR3 runs 13 residues. Germline CDR1 MDHEN, CDR2 SYDVKM. The CDR3 nucleotides are TGTGCCAGCAACGGACAGAGCAATCAGCCCCAGCATTTT. This translates into CASNGQSNQPQHF.

This clonotype occurred many times. The chain is built from TRBV18 and TRBJ1-4; a possible D gene is TRBD1 (6 bases). V shed 0 bases and J shed 7 bases, with 12 bases lying between them. Germline CDR1 and CDR2: KGHSH and LQKENI. This CDR3 is 15 amino acids long. The CDR3 DNA is TGTGCCAGCTCACCACCCCAGGGGAGGAGTGAAAAACTGTTTTTT. Protein: CASSPPQGRSEKLFF. Full variable domain (outside the CDR3, taken from reference TRBV18 and TRBJ1-4): NAGVMQNPRHLVRRRGQEARLRCSPMKGHSHVYWYRQLPEEGLKFMVYLQKENIIDESGMPKERFSAEFPKEGPSILRIQQVVRGDSAAYFCASSPPQGRSEKLFFGSGTQLSVL.

The J gene is TRBJ2-1, the V gene TRBV6-2 or TRBV6-3; TRBD1 aligns across 8 bases. The V gene end was trimmed by 4 bases and the J gene end by 1 base; junction bases not matched to a gene: 3. Germline V lookup: CDR1 MNHEY, CDR2 SVGEGT. This CDR3 is 15 amino acids long. CDR3 amino acids: CASSSRTGSYNEQFF. In nucleotides, the CDR3 is TGTGCCAGCAGTTCCCGGACAGGGTCCTACAATGAGCAGTTCTTC.

This clonotype was observed many times. V usage is TRBV7-8 and J usage is TRBJ2-7; no definite D call. The V end was cut by 5 bases, the J end by 3 bases, with 8 bases between. The CDR3 sequence is 12 residues long. Germline CDR1 SGHVS, CDR2 FQNEAQ. For the CDR3, the DNA is TGTGCCAGCAGCCCCCCGGACTACGAGCAGTACTTC. Translating gives CASSPPDYEQYF.

This clonotype was found a few times. The rearrangement uses TRBV28 and TRBJ1-1, with D unresolved. CDR1 and CDR2 (germline): MDHEN, SYDVKM. Trimming cost V 1 base and J 5 bases, with 14 bases left between them. The CDR3 extends over 15 amino acids. The CDR3 loop is CASSLLLTATTEAFF. DNA for the CDR3: TGTGCCAGCAGTTTATTACTTACAGCTACTACTGAAGCTTTCTTT.

The rearrangement joins TRBV4-1 to TRBJ2-1; TRBD2 agrees at 8 bases. CDR1 is MGHRA and CDR2 is YSYEKL in the germline V gene. J lost 7 bases, V lost 1 base, and 9 bases had no gene match. The CDR3 loop spans 16 amino acids. The CDR3 region has the DNA TGCGCCAGCAGCCAAGTAGGAAGCGGGGGACGGAATGAGCAGTTCTTC. It translates to CASSQVGSGGRNEQFF.

The chain joins TRBV20-1 to TRBJ2-7, with D perhaps given as TRBD1 or TRBD2 (5 bases each). V shed 5 bases and J shed 3 bases, with 11 bases lying between them. Germline V gene sequence: CDR1 DFQATT, CDR2 SNEGSKA (reference sequence). The CDR3 extends over 12 amino acids. The CDR3 loop is CSASGDRYEQYF. The CDR3 DNA is TGCAGTGCTTCCGGGGACCGCTACGAGCAGTACTTC.

This clonotype was seen more than once but under ten times. The chain has TRBV4-2 and TRBJ1-1; D is undetermined. Between the trimmed V and J ends, which lost 2 bases and 4 bases, there was a span of 14 bases. This CDR3 is 15 amino acids long. Germline V CDR1 and CDR2: LGHNA, YNFKEQ. For the CDR3, the DNA is TGTGCCAGCAGCCAACAGAAGATTAGATTCACTGAAGCTTTCTTT. Protein: CASSQQKIRFTEAFF.

This clonotype was counted at least ten times. This sequence joins TRBV6-5 and TRBJ1-2, with D maybe TRBD1 (5 bases). The germline CDR1 and CDR2 sequences are MNHEY and SVGAGI. Trimming removed 0 bases from V and 0 bases from J, with 14 bases in between. This CDR3 contains 17 residues. The CDR3 here is CASSYSIGAHANYGYTF. For the CDR3, the DNA is TGTGCCAGCAGTTACTCTATTGGGGCGCACGCTAACTATGGCTACACCTTC.